This T cell receptor (beta chain) was documented in a study of T-cell memory formation after mild COVID-19. Study findings and constraints: Second-wave clones reaching peak frequency on day 37 lacked confirmed SARS-CoV-2 specificity. The main location of contracting CD4+ clones was CM and EM, and that of contracting CD8+ clones was EMRA.

The germline V gene encodes CDR1 SGHRS and CDR2 YFSETQ. V was shortened by 4 bases and J by 5 bases, with 13 bases between the two germline ends. CDR3 size: 14 residues. This clonotype was seen more than once but under ten times. Its antigen is as yet unknown. Employing constant-segment primers, 5'RACE generated TCR alpha and TCR beta cDNA libraries bearing sample barcodes and UMIs. TCRdb reprocessed the 5' RACE reads with MiXCR, giving one entry per CDR3 protein. The sample has 300,000 to 350,000 distinct CDR3 sequences, approximately 14% seen once. The chain links TRBV5-1 to TRBJ2-1; no firm D call. The sequenced material came from PBMCs or a T cell subset sorted from them (not recorded which). The receptor was derived from a man between 18 and 35 years old who had mild COVID-19 (a few samples of this study predate the infection). Cell type and time point are not known. CDR3 sequence: CASSPWVENNEQFF. CDR3 DNA: TGCGCCAGCAGCCCCTGGGTGGAAAACAATGAGCAGTTCTTC.